These 28 T cell receptor beta chains were all obtained from the same sample, sequenced in a study of cytomegalovirus exposure and HLA in healthy donors. The method was immunoSEQ multiplex PCR; TCRdb's version includes in-frame clones alone and lacks a portion of them. The sample shows roughly 330,000 clones, around 87% of them seen only once. The sequencing input was PBMCs. The receptors come from a woman aged 25 to 45 in good health and CMV-seropositive.

Here the CDR3 reads CASSSTRTSGRAGSYEQYF. CDR3 bases: TGTGCCAGCAGTTCGACAAGGACTAGCGGGAGGGCCGGTTCTTACGAGCAGTACTTC. The V and J genes are TRBV28 and TRBJ2-7, with 15 bases matching TRBD2. Germline V gives CDR1 MDHEN, CDR2 SYDVKM. Trimming cost V 4 bases and J 4 bases; bases outside gene matches: 14. The CDR3 extends over 19 amino acids.

The chain employs TRBV6-1 and TRBJ1-1; D gene uncertain. The CDR3 totals 10 residues. Germline V CDR1 and CDR2: MNHNS, SASEGT. Trimming removed 2 bases at V and 10 bases at J, with 5 bases between. In DNA, the CDR3 is TGTGCCAGCAGTGAATCAACAGCTTTCTTT. Encoded protein: CASSESTAFF.

The V gene is TRBV27, the J gene TRBJ1-4; no firm D call. V lost 5 bases, J lost 5 bases, and 15 bases lay in between. The CDR3 extends over 15 amino acids. Germline V CDR1 and CDR2: MNHEY, SMNVEV (reference sequence). The CDR3 coding sequence is TGTGCCAGCAGTCCGACCGACCTTTCCAATGAAAAACTGTTTTTT. It yields the protein CASSPTDLSNEKLFF. Together with reference TRBV27 and TRBJ1-4, the CDR3 gives the full variable domain: EAQVTQNPRYLITVTGKKLTVTCSQNMNHEYMSWYRQDPGLGLRQIYYSMNVEVTDKGDVPEGYKVSRKEKRNFPLILESPSPNQTSLYFCASSPTDLSNEKLFFGSGTQLSVL.

The rearrangement uses TRBV2 and TRBJ2-4, with TRBD1 identical over 12 bases. The ends lost 6 bases at V and 5 bases at J; junction bases unmatched: 5. The CDR3 length is 15 residues. Germline values: CDR1 SNHLY, CDR2 FYNNEI. The CDR3 nucleotides read TGTGCCAGCAGCGGGACAGGGGGCATTCAAAACATTCAGTACTTC. This translates into CASSGTGGIQNIQYF. Variable domain in full (rest from reference TRBV2 and TRBJ2-4): EPEVTQTPSHQVTQMGQEVILRCVPISNHLYFYWYRQILGQKVEFLVSFYNNEISEKSEIFDDQFSVERPDGSNFTLKIRSTKLEDSAMYFCASSGTGGIQNIQYFGAGTRLSVL.

V and J are TRBV13 and TRBJ2-7; 8 positions agree with TRBD1. Germline CDR1 PRHDT, CDR2 FYEKMQ (reference sequence). V trimming: 0 bases; J trimming: 3 bases; junction bases outside the gene matches: 10. The CDR3 spans 17 residues. CDR3 in amino acids: CASSLGTKGQDFYEQYF. Here the CDR3 DNA reads TGTGCCAGCAGCTTAGGGACGAAGGGACAGGACTTCTACGAGCAGTACTTC.

The rearrangement links TRBV7-9 to TRBJ2-2; D tentatively fits TRBD1 or TRBD2 (5 bases each). This CDR3 has 16 amino acids. The germline gives CDR1 SEHNR, CDR2 FQNEAQ (reference sequence). V dropped 0 bases and J dropped 4 bases, with 12 bases sitting between them. CDR3 amino acids: CASSLAPGTSTGELFF. The CDR3 nucleotides are TGTGCCAGCAGCTTAGCCCCCGGGACGAGCACCGGGGAGCTGTTTTTT.

This clone came up once. V and J are TRBV7-9 and TRBJ1-2; D ambiguous. V gave up 4 bases and J gave up 2 bases, with 14 bases separating them. The CDR3 runs 15 residues. Germline CDR1 reads SEHNR; CDR2 reads FQNEAQ (reference sequence). In DNA, the CDR3 is TGTGCCAGCAGCTCCGACACACAAAGAAACTATGGCTACACCTTC. It translates to CASSSDTQRNYGYTF.

The table lists this clone with a count of one. CDR3 sequence: CASSPVGGVDSPLHF. The CDR3, as DNA: TGTGCCAGCTCACCCGTAGGGGGGGTTGATTCACCCCTCCACTTT. J is TRBJ1-6 and V is TRBV18; D is perhaps TRBD1 (6 bases). V was clipped by 3 bases and J by 8 bases, with 14 bases between them. The CDR3 length is 15 residues. CDR1 is KGHSH and CDR2 is LQKENI in the germline V gene.

This sequence joins TRBV30 and TRBJ2-1; D not certain. Trimming took 0 bases from V and 0 from J, leaving 12 bases between them. This CDR3 spans 16 amino acids. Germline-derived CDR1 and CDR2 are GTSNPN and SVGIG (reference sequence). The CDR3 reads CAWSVQPGSSYNEQFF. DNA of the CDR3: TGTGCCTGGAGTGTACAGCCAGGTAGCTCCTACAATGAGCAGTTCTTC.

The V and J genes are TRBV27 and TRBJ2-3, with 12 bases matching TRBD2. J lost 4 bases, V lost 8 bases, and 10 bases had no gene match. Germline values: CDR1 MNHEY, CDR2 SMNVEV (reference sequence). The CDR3 spans 16 residues. The CDR3 DNA reads as TGTGCCAGCCTGAGACTAGCGGGAGTGGTAGCAGATACGCAGTATTTT. Residues: CASLRLAGVVADTQYF.

The chain links TRBV11-2 to TRBJ1-1, with 8 positions matching TRBD1. V shed 5 bases and J 1 base; nucleotides not matched to a gene: 9. Germline V gene sequence: CDR1 SGHAT, CDR2 FQNNGV. CDR3 length: 16 amino acids. The CDR3 reads CASSVDRGRGNTEAFF. CDR3 DNA: TGTGCCAGCAGCGTCGACAGGGGACGGGGGAACACTGAAGCTTTCTTT.

V and J are TRBV7-9 and TRBJ2-3, with D hard to call. The germline V gene has CDR1 SEHNR and CDR2 FQNEAQ (reference sequence). V lost 5 bases and J lost 0, with 18 bases in between. The CDR3 has 17 amino acids. As DNA, the CDR3 is TGTGCCAGCAGCGGGCGGACGGCACCCACTAGCACAGATACGCAGTATTTT. This codes for CASSGRTAPTSTDTQYF.

V is TRBV15 and J is TRBJ2-7; a weak D match, TRBD1 (5 bases). The V and J ends lost 2 bases and 4 bases respectively, with 12 bases between them. CDR3 length equals 14 residues. Germline CDR1 is LNHNV and CDR2 is YYDKDF (reference sequence). CDR3 in DNA: TGTGCCACCAGCAGACCTACCCAGGGATACGAGCAGTACTTC. Translated: CATSRPTQGYEQYF.

V gene TRBV6-5 combines with J gene TRBJ2-7; 8 bases agree with TRBD1. J was trimmed by 6 bases and V by 0 bases; bases with no gene match: 7. The CDR3 extends over 15 amino acids. From germline, CDR1 is MNHEY and CDR2 SVGAGI. CDR3 bases: TGTGCCAGCAGTTACTCGACCAGGGGGCGGGGCGAGCAGTACTTC. The encoded protein is CASSYSTRGRGEQYF.

This chain connects TRBV29-1 to TRBJ2-7; TRBD2 agrees at 13 bases. The CDR3 is 12 residues long. With 6 bases clipped from V and 4 bases from J, the junction kept 0 bases outside the gene matches. Germline CDR1 reads SQVTM; CDR2 reads ANQGSEA. Here the CDR3 reads CSVLAGGYEQYF. CDR3 sequence (DNA): TGCAGCGTACTAGCGGGAGGGTACGAGCAGTACTTC.

The chain joins TRBV2 to TRBJ1-2; 8 positions match TRBD1. The germline V gene has CDR1 SNHLY and CDR2 FYNNEI. The ends lost 10 bases at V and 5 bases at J; junction bases unmatched: 21. The CDR3 runs 17 residues. The CDR3 region has the DNA TGTGCCATCCCCTCAGGGGGCGTTGGGTCGAGTAGTTATGGCTACACCTTC. This gives the protein CAIPSGGVGSSSYGYTF.

The CDR3 sequence is CASSLDRGETQYF. The CDR3 DNA reads TGTGCCAGCAGCCTCGACAGGGGAGAGACCCAGTACTTC. This rearrangement joins TRBV7-7 to TRBJ2-5; 8 positions match TRBD1. The CDR3 loop spans 13 amino acids. The V gene end was trimmed by 5 bases and the J gene end by 4 bases; junction bases not matched to a gene: 3. In germline, CDR1 is SSHAT, CDR2 FNYEAQ (reference sequence).

The rearrangement uses TRBV28 and TRBJ1-6, with 7 positions matching TRBD1. This CDR3 has 15 residues. CDR1 MDHEN and CDR2 SYDVKM come from the germline V gene. V was pared by 8 bases and J by 4 bases, with 8 bases of the junction left unmatched. The DNA for the CDR3 is TGTGCCAGCGAGACAGGGTCAGGATATAATTCACCCCTCCACTTT. Amino acid sequence: CASETGSGYNSPLHF. Filled out from reference TRBV28 and TRBJ1-6, the complete variable domain reads DVKVTQSSRYLVKRTGEKVFLECVQDMDHENMFWYRQDPGLGLRLIYFSYDVKMKEKGDIPEGYSVSREKKERFSLILESASTNQTSMYLCASETGSGYNSPLHFGNGTRLTVT.

The DNA for the CDR3 is TGTGCCAGCAGCCCGGTACAGGTAGATACGCAGTATTTT. It yields the protein CASSPVQVDTQYF. The chain couples TRBV7-8 to TRBJ2-3, with D perhaps matching TRBD1 (5 bases). V dropped 5 bases and J dropped 5 bases, with 11 bases sitting between them. Germline V gives CDR1 SGHVS, CDR2 FQNEAQ. The CDR3 contains 13 residues.

J is TRBJ2-1 and V is TRBV7-8; 9 bases line up with TRBD1. CDR1 is SGHVS and CDR2 is FQNEAQ in the germline V gene. Trimming took 5 bases from V and 2 from J; bases not matched to a gene: 4. The CDR3 has 15 residues. The CDR3 bases are TGTGCCAGCAGCGCGGACAGGGGCCCCTACAATGAGCAGTTCTTC. It is translated as CASSADRGPYNEQFF.

This sequence joins TRBV9 and TRBJ2-1, with D tentatively TRBD2 (5 bases). V lost 0 bases and J 0 bases, leaving 10 bases between the germline ends. The germline gives CDR1 SGDLS, CDR2 YYNGEE. The CDR3 runs to 16 residues. CDR3 nucleotides: TGTGCCAGCAGCGTAGGGCCGGGGAGCTCCTACAATGAGCAGTTCTTC. As protein: CASSVGPGSSYNEQFF.

The chain recombines TRBV4-2 with TRBJ2-1, with 8 bases lining up with TRBD2. Trimming at V came to 1 base and at J to 0 bases, leaving 2 bases not matched to a gene. This CDR3 has 16 residues. Germline V gives CDR1 LGHNA, CDR2 YNFKEQ. CDR3 region: CASSQGAGGSYNEQFF. In nucleotides, the CDR3 is TGTGCCAGCAGCCAAGGCGCGGGGGGCTCCTACAATGAGCAGTTCTTC.

The chain carries TRBV28 and TRBJ1-2; 12 nucleotides line up with TRBD1. Germline CDR1 and CDR2: MDHEN and SYDVKM. The CDR3 runs to 16 residues. The trim removed 6 bases at V and 6 bases at J, leaving 11 bases unmatched. The CDR3 DNA follows: TGTGCCAGCAGACTCGAGTTGGGACAGGGGGCGGATGGCTACACCTTC. Protein: CASRLELGQGADGYTF.

The rearrangement joins TRBV27 to TRBJ2-3, with D perhaps matching TRBD2 (6 bases). Germline V CDR1 and CDR2: MNHEY, SMNVEV (reference sequence). V was cut by 3 bases and J by 4 bases, with 11 bases left in between. The CDR3 has 14 amino acids. Here the CDR3 DNA reads TGTGCCAGCAGTTTCATCGGGAGTCCAGATACGCAGTATTTT. Translating gives CASSFIGSPDTQYF.

The V call is TRBV14, the J call TRBJ2-7; no clear D. Trimming took 0 bases from V and 3 from J, leaving 12 bases between them. The germline CDR1 and CDR2 sequences are SGHDN and FVKESK. This CDR3 contains 15 residues. In nucleotides, the CDR3 is TGTGCCAGCAGCCAAGATAGGATCGCTAACTACGAGCAGTACTTC. The encoded protein is CASSQDRIANYEQYF.

The V gene is TRBV29-1, the J gene TRBJ2-1; D is uncertain. CDR3 size: 14 residues. Deletions cut 5 bases from V and 2 bases from J, with 13 bases between. Germline-derived CDR1 and CDR2 are SQVTM and ANQGSEA. CDR3 in DNA: TGCAGCGTTTGTGGGGAAATGACCTACAATGAGCAGTTCTTC. This sequence encodes CSVCGEMTYNEQFF.

The chain has TRBV5-4 and TRBJ2-1; 8 positions agree with TRBD2. The CDR3 covers 15 residues. The V gene's germline CDR1 is SGHNT and CDR2 YYREEE (reference sequence). Trimming cost V 2 bases and J 2 bases; bases outside gene matches: 3. DNA for the CDR3: TGTGCCAGCAGCTTCGGGGGGGGAACCTACAATGAGCAGTTCTTC. Its protein is CASSFGGGTYNEQFF.

The sample holds one count of this clone. The chain links TRBV7-2 to TRBJ2-6; D gene unclear. The CDR3 is 14 amino acids. In germline, CDR1 is SGHTA, CDR2 FQGNSA. CDR3 sequence: CLVRPPSGANVLTF. CDR3 sequence (DNA): TGTCTTGTACGGCCCCCCTCTGGGGCCAACGTCCTGACTTTC.